This TCR beta chain was identified during a study of cytomegalovirus exposure and HLA in healthy donors. Study details: Researchers found that 81% of a few hundred genotyped donors fell within the Caucasian-associated ancestry cluster. Overall study results and limits: With high specificity and sensitivity, the classifier reportedly diagnosed cytomegalovirus status. Cytomegalovirus-associated status was assigned to roughly 160 TCR beta chains.

Points on this clone: Its antigen is as yet unknown.

In the PCR, 60 Vbeta and 13 Jbeta primers were used. Libraries were prepared by immunoSEQ multiplex PCR; TCRdb keeps only in-frame clonotypes and omits some of them. The table shows roughly 170,000 clones, with more than 70% occurring only once. Germline values: CDR1 MNHNS, CDR2 SASEGT. The CDR3 loop spans 15 amino acids. Losses at the gene ends were 8 bases for V and 1 base for J; bases not matched to a gene: 8. The source of this sequence is a girl under 18 in good health and CMV-seronegative. The sequencing sample was made of PBMCs. This rearrangement joins TRBV6-1 to TRBJ2-7; 10 bases fit TRBD1. The CDR3 coding sequence is TGTGCCAGCTCCCAAAGGACAGGGGGGTCCTACGAGCAGTACTTC. Amino acids: CASSQRTGGSYEQYF.